The table lists the clone carrying this T cell receptor (beta chain) with many counts. Its cognate antigen is unknown. Produced via immunoSEQ multiplex PCR; TCRdb's table is partial and in-frame only. There are approximately 740,000 clones in the sample; over 65% occur only once, and under 2% lies in the top ten. The data are from a study of shared clonotypes between healthy human individuals. The study's findings and limits: Sampling involved blood alone; tissue repertoires likely differ.

The V segment lost 6 bases and the J segment 2 bases; nucleotides outside the gene matches: 5. This CDR3 contains 15 residues. The germline CDR1 and CDR2 sequences are MNHEY and SMNVEV (reference sequence). The chain is built from TRBV27 and TRBJ2-1; TRBD1 matches at 9 bases. Material: memory CD4+ T cells sorted from blood. Subset of the sample: CD45RA-negative fraction. This clonotype originated in a woman between 25 and 40 years old in good health. The CDR3 sequence is CASRSDRGPYNEQFF. DNA of the CDR3: TGTGCCAGCAGATCGGACAGGGGTCCCTACAATGAGCAGTTCTTC.